This entry features one TCR beta chain sequence. Its target is unknown. The entry originates in a study of shared clonotypes between healthy human individuals. Authors' methods: As immunoSEQ supplied junction-only sequences (without quality scores), filtering differed. Using immunoSEQ multiplex PCR, the repertoire was profiled, and TCRdb retains in-frame clones only, with some absent. V and J calls and clone size are given by that table; D and trimming were obtained from the DNA. This table holds approximately 500,000 clones, less than 96% found once. V lost 1 base and J lost 1, with 7 bases in between. This CDR3 region has 14 residues. Germline V gene data show CDR1 as SGHAT and CDR2 as FQNNGV. Notes on the study in general: Since donors were few, the genetic and exposure-history diversity represented was limited.

This TCR derives from a woman in her twenties or thirties in good health. The sequencing input was naive CD4+ T cells sorted from blood. The subset was: CD45RA+ positively selected. J is TRBJ1-1 and V is TRBV11-2; perhaps TRBD1 as D (5 bases). The CDR3 protein is CASSLAGGNTEAFF. As DNA, the CDR3 is TGTGCCAGCAGCTTAGCCGGGGGGAACACTGAAGCTTTCTTT.